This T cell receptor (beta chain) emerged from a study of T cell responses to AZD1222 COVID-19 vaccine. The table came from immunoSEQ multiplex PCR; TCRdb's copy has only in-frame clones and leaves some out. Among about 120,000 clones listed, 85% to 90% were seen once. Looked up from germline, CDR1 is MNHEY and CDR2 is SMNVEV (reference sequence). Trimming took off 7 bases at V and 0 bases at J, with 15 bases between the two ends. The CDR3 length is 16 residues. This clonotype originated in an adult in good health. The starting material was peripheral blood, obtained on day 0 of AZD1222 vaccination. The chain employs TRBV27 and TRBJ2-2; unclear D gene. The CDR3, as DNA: TGTGCCAGCACCTCCCTGGGCTACCCGAACACCGGGGAGCTGTTTTTT. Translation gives CASTSLGYPNTGELFF.